The following is a T cell receptor beta chain sequence with its context. Antigen: not known. Since all of the isolated RNA was reverse transcribed, expressed TCRB transcripts were what got sequenced. Some clones are missing from TCRdb's copy, which holds only in-frame ones; the method was immunoSEQ multiplex PCR. The sample lists hundreds of thousands of clones; 6.5% to 10% were seen once. Central memory, naive, regulatory and stem cell-like memory CD4+ cells were sorted by CD45RO/CCR7/CD25/CD127/CD95/CD27. This record belongs to a study of beta chain features in type 1 diabetes. Findings and limits, study-wide: For patients, the naive, central memory and Treg TCRB repertoires appeared more alike than for healthy donors.

Germline CDR1 reads SGHRS; CDR2 reads YFSETQ. V lost 2 bases and J 2 bases, leaving 7 bases between the germline ends. The CDR3 totals 13 residues. Sequencing was performed on central memory CD4+ T cells from blood. This TCR was recovered from a woman in her late teens or twenties in good health. The chain carries TRBV5-1 and TRBJ1-2; D call uncertain. In nucleotides, the CDR3 is TGCGCCAGCAGCTTAGGGTGGAACTATGGCTACACCTTC. Translated, it gives CASSLGWNYGYTF.